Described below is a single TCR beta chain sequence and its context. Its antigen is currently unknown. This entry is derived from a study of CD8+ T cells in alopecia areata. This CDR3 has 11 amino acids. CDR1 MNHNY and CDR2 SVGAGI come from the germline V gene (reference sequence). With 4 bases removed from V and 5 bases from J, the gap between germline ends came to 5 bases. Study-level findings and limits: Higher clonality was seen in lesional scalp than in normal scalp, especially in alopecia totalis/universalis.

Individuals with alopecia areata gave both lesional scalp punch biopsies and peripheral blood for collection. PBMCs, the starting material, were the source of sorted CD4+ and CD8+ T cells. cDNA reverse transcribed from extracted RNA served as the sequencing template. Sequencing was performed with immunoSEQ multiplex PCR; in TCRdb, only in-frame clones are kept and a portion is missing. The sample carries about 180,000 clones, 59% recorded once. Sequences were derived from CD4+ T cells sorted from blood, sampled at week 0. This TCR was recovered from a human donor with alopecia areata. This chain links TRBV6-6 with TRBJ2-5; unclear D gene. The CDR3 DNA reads TGTGCCAGCAGTTCCCCTGAGACCCAGTACTTC. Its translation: CASSSPETQYF.